This record looks at one T cell receptor (beta chain) sequence and its context. The antigen remains unidentified. This specimen comes from a study of cytomegalovirus exposure and HLA in healthy donors. Measured with immunoSEQ multiplex PCR; TCRdb has only the in-frame clones, and not every one. The data show 260,000 or so clones, 70% to 90% seen once. Trimming removed 5 bases from V and 0 bases from J; junction bases left unmatched: 10. The CDR3 covers 17 residues. The germline V gene has CDR1 MNHEY and CDR2 SMNVEV (reference sequence). Study-level points and caveats: Diagnosis of cytomegalovirus status made by the classifier reportedly showed high specificity and sensitivity. A later analysis found first-cohort TCR clusters tended to co-occur in the 130 or so validation repertoires.

The TCR sequence derives from a young woman in good health and CMV-seronegative. Sequenced: PBMCs. The chain employs TRBV27 and TRBJ2-1; 7 nucleotides agree with TRBD2. The CDR3 nucleotides are TGTGCCAGCAGTCCAATTACTAGCGTGAGCTCCTACAATGAGCAGTTCTTC. Translation gives CASSPITSVSSYNEQFF.